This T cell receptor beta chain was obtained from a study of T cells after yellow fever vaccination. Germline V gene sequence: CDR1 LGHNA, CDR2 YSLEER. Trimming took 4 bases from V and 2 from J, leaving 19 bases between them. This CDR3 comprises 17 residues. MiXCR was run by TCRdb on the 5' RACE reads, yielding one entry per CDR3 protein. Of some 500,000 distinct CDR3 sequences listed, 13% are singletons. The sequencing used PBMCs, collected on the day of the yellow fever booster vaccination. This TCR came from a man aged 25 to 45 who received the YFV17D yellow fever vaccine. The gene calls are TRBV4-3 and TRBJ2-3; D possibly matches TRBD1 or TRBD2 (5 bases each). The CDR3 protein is CASSLMMGTDFTDTQYF. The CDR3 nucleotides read TGCGCCAGCAGCCTAATGATGGGGACCGACTTCACAGATACGCAGTATTTT.